Described below is a single T cell receptor beta chain sequence and its context. The target antigen is unknown. The data belong to a study of metastatic and nonmetastatic thyroid tumors. Across the whole study: A comparison of repertoires was made across blood and tumor or nodule tissue from malignant and benign thyroid patients.

Nobody among the patients had been given any treatment before thyroid surgery. Methods used by the authors: Researchers built a distant-metastasis classifier for papillary thyroid cancer that drew on CDR3 differences across clinicopathological groups. From the PCR reads, TCRdb re-called clones with MiXCR. The V and J calls were determined by TCRdb, not by the authors. The sample lists tens of thousands of clones; roughly 15% were seen once. General observations from the study: Reported TCR beta diversity, measured in blood and tumor, was significantly higher for malignant thyroid tumors than for benign nodules.

Trimming shortened V by 0 bases and J by 0 bases, and 10 bases separated the two germline ends. The CDR3 covers 15 residues. Germline CDR1 is SGDLS and CDR2 is YYNGEE. Sequenced material: blood. The TCR comes from a female donor with papillary thyroid cancer or a benign thyroid nodule (not recorded which). Some clones in this sample may be carry-over from other donors' samples. This sequence joins TRBV9 and TRBJ2-7; D gene uncertain. The CDR3 is CASSVAPAHSYEQYF. The CDR3 bases are TGTGCCAGCAGCGTAGCGCCTGCCCACTCCTACGAGCAGTACTTC.